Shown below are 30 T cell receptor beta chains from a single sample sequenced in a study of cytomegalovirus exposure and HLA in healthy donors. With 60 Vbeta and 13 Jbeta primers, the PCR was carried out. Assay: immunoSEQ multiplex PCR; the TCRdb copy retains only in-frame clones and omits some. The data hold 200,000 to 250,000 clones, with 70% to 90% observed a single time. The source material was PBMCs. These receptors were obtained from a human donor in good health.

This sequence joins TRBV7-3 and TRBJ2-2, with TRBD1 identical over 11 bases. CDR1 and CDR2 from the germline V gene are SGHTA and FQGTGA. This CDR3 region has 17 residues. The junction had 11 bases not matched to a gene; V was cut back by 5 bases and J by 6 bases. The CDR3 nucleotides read TGTGCCAGCAGCCCGGATCCGGGACAGGGGGTTCCCGGGGAGCTGTTTTTT. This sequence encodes CASSPDPGQGVPGELFF.

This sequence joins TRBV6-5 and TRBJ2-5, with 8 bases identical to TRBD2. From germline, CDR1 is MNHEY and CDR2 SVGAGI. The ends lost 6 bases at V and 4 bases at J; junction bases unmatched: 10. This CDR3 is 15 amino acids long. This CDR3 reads CASSSRTSSRETQYF. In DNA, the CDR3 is TGTGCCAGCAGCTCCAGGACTAGCTCTAGAGAGACCCAGTACTTC.

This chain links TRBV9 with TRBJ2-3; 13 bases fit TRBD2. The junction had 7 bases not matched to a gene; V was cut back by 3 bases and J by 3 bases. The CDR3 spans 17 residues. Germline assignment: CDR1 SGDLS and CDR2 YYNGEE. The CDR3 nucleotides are TGTGCCAGCAGCGCCCCGACTAGCGGGAGGTTAACAGATACGCAGTATTTT. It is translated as CASSAPTSGRLTDTQYF.

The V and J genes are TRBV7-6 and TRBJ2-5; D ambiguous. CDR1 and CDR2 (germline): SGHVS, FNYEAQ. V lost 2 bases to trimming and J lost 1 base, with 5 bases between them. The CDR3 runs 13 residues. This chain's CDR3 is CASSLLPQETQYF. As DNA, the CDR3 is TGTGCCAGCAGCTTACTCCCCCAAGAGACCCAGTACTTC. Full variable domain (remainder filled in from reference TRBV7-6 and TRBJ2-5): GAGVSQSPRYKVTKRGQDVALRCDPISGHVSLYWYRQALGQGPEFLTYFNYEAQQDKSGLPNDRFSAERPEGSISTLTIQRTEQRDSAMYRCASSLLPQETQYFGPGTRLLVL.

CDR3 loop: CASSLSRYGYTF. As DNA, the CDR3 is TGTGCCAGCAGTTTATCGCGCTATGGCTACACCTTC. V gene TRBV28 combines with J gene TRBJ1-2; D uncertain. The CDR3 has 12 amino acids. Per the germline V gene, CDR1 is MDHEN and CDR2 is SYDVKM. Trimming pared 1 base from V and 4 bases from J, leaving 4 bases between.

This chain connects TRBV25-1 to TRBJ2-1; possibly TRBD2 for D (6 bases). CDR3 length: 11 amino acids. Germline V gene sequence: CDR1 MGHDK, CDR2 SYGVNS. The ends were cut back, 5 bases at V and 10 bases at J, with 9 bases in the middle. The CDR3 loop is CASSLGGEQFF. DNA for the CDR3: TGTGCCAGCAGTCTGGGGGGAGAGCAGTTCTTC.

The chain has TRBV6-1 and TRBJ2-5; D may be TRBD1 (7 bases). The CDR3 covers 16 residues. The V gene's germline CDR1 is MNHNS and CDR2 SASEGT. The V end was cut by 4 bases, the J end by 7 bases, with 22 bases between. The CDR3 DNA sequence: TGTGCCAGCAGTGGGGCCCGGGACGCAGGGGGGAGGACCCAGTACTTC. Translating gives CASSGARDAGGRTQYF.

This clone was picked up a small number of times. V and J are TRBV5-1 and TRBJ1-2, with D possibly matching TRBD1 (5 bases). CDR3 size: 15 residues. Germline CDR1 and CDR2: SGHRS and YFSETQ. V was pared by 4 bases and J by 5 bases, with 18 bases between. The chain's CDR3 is CASSPFGGATYGYTF. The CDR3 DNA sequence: TGCGCCAGCAGCCCTTTTGGAGGGGCCACATATGGCTACACCTTC.

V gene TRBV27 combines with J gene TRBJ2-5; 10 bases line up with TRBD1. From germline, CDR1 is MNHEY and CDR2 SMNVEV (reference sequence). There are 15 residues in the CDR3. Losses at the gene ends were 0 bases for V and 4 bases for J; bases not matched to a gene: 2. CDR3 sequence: CASSLSRTGGETQYF. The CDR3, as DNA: TGTGCCAGCAGTTTATCCAGGACAGGGGGAGAGACCCAGTACTTC.

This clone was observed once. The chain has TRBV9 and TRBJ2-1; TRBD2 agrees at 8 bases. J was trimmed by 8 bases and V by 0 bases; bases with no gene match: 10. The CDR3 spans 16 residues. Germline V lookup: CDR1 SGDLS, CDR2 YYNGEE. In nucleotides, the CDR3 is TGTGCCAGCAGCGTAGGCGGAGCGGGAGATAGGTATGAGCAGTTCTTC. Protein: CASSVGGAGDRYEQFF.

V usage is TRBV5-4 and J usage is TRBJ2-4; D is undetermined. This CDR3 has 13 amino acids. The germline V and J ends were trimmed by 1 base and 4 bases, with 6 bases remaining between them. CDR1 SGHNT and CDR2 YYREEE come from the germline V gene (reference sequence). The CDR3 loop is CASSLTEKNIQYF. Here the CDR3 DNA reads TGTGCCAGCAGCTTGACAGAGAAAAACATTCAGTACTTC.

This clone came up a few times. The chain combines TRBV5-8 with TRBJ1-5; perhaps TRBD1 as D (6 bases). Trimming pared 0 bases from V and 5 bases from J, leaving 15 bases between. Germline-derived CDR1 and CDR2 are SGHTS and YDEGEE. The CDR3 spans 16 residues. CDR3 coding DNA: TGTGCCAGCAGCTTGGCCTGGGGGGGCTCCGATCAGCCCCAGCATTTT. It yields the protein CASSLAWGGSDQPQHF.

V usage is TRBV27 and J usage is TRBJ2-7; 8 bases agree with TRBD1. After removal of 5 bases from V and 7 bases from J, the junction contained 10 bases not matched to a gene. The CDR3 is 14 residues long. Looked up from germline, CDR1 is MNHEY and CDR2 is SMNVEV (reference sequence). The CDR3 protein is CASSGGTGVSEQYF. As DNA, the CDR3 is TGTGCCAGCAGTGGCGGGACAGGAGTGAGTGAGCAGTACTTC.

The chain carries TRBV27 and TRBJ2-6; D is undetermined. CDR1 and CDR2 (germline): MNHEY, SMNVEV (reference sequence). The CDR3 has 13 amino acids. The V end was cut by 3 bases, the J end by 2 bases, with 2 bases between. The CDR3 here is CASSFTGANVLTF. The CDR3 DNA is TGTGCCAGCAGTTTCACTGGGGCCAACGTCCTGACTTTC.

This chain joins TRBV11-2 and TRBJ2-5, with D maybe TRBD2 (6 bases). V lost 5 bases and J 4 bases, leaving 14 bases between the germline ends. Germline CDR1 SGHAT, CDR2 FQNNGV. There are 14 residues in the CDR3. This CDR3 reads CASSRPRRGETQYF. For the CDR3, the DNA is TGTGCCAGCAGCCGCCCCCGGCGGGGAGAGACCCAGTACTTC.

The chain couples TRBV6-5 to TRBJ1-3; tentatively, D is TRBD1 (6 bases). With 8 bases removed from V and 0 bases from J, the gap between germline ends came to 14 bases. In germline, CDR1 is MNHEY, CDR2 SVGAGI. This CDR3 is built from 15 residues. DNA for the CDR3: TGTGCCAGCGGAATACGGGACATCTCTGGAAACACCATATATTTT. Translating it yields CASGIRDISGNTIYF.

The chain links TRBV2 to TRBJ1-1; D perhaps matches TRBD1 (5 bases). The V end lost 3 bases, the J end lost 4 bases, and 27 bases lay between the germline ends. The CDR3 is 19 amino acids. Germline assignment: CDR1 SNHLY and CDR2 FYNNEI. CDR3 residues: CASSDLVPSVQGHSTEAFF. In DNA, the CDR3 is TGTGCCAGCAGTGACCTCGTACCGTCCGTCCAGGGCCATTCCACTGAAGCTTTCTTT.

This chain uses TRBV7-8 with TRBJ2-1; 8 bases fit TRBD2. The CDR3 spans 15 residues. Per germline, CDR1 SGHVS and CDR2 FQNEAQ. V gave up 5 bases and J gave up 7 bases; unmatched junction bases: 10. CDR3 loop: CASSPSPGGPNEQFF. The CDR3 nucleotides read TGTGCCAGCAGCCCCTCCCCGGGAGGGCCGAATGAGCAGTTCTTC.

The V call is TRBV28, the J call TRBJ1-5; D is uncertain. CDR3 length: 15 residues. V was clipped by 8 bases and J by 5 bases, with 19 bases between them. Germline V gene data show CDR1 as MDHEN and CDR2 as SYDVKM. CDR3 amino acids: CASRGLSPEDQPQHF. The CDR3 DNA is TGTGCCAGCCGAGGACTCTCGCCTGAGGATCAGCCCCAGCATTTT.

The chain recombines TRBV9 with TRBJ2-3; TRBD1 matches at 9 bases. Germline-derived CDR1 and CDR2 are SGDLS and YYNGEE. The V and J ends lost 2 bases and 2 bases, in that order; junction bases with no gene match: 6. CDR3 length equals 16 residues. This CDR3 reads CASSVGTGSITDTQYF. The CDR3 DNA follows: TGTGCCAGCAGCGTTGGGACAGGGTCAATCACAGATACGCAGTATTTT.

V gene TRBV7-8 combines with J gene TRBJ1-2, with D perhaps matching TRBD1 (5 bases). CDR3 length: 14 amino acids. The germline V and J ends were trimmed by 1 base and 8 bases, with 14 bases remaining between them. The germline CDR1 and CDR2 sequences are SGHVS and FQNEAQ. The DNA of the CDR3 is TGTGCCAGCAGCTTAGACGGGGGTTGGCGCGGCTACACCTTC. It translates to CASSLDGGWRGYTF.

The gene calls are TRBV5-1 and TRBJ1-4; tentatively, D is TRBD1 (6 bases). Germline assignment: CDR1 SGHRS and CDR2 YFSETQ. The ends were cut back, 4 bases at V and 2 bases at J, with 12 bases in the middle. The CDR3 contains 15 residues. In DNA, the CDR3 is TGCGCCAGCAGCCTATCGACAGGTACTAATGAAAAACTGTTTTTT. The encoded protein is CASSLSTGTNEKLFF.

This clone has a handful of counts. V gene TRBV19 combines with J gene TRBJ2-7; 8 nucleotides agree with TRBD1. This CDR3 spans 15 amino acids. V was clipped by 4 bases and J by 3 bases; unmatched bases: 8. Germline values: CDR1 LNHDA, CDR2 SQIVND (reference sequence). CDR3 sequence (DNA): TGTGCCAGTAGTACCACCGGGACAGGATACTACGAGCAGTACTTC. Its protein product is CASSTTGTGYYEQYF.

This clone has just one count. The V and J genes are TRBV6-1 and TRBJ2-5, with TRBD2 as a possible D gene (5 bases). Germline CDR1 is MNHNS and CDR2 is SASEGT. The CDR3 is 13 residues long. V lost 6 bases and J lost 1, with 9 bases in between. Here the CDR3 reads CASRITSQETQYF. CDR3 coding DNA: TGTGCCAGCAGGATTACTAGCCAAGAGACCCAGTACTTC.

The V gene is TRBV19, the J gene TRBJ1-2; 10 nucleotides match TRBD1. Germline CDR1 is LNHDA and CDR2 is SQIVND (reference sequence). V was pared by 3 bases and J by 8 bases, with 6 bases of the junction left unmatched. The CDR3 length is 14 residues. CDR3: CASSIGQGGRGYTF. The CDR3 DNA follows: TGTGCCAGTAGTATTGGACAGGGGGGAAGAGGCTACACCTTC. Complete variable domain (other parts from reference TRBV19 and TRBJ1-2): DGGITQSPKYLFRKEGQNVTLSCEQNLNHDAMYWYRQDPGQGLRLIYYSQIVNDFQKGDIAEGYSVSREKKESFPLTVTSAQKNPTAFYLCASSIGQGGRGYTFGSGTRLTVV.

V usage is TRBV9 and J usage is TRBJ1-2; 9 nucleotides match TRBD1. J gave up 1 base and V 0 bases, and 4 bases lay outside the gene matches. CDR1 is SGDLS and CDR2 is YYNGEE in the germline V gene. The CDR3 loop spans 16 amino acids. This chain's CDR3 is CASSVDPGQGNYGYTF. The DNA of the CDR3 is TGTGCCAGCAGCGTAGACCCGGGACAGGGTAACTATGGCTACACCTTC. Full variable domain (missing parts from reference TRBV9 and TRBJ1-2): DSGVTQTPKHLITATGQRVTLRCSPRSGDLSVYWYQQSLDQGLQFLIQYYNGEERAKGNILERFSAQQFPDLHSELNLSSLELGDSALYFCASSVDPGQGNYGYTFGSGTRLTVV.

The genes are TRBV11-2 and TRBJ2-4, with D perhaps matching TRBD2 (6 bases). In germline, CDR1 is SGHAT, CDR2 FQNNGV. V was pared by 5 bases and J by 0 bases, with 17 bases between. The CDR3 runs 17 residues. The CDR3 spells CASSPYLRGIAKNIQYF. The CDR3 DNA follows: TGTGCCAGCAGCCCTTACCTGCGCGGGATAGCCAAAAACATTCAGTACTTC.

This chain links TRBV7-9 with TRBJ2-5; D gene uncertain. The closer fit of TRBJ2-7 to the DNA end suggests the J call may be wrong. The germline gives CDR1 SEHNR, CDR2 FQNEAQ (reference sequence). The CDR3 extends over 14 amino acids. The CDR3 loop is CASSSPLDVYEQYF. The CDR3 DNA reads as TGTGCCAGCAGCTCCCCTCTAGACGTCTACGAGCAGTACTTC.

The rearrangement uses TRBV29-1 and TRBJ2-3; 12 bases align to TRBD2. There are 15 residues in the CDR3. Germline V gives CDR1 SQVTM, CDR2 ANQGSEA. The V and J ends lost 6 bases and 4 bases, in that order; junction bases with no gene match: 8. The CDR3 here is CSVDKTSGRPDTQYF. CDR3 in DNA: TGCAGCGTCGACAAAACTAGCGGGAGGCCAGATACGCAGTATTTT.

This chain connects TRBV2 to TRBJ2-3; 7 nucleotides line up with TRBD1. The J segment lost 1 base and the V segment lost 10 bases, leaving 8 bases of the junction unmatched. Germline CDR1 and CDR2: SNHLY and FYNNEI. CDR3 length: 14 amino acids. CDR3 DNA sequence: TGTGCCACCAGGACAGGTGGTGGCACAGATACGCAGTATTTT. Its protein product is CATRTGGGTDTQYF.